This T cell receptor (beta chain) derives from a study of cytomegalovirus exposure and HLA in healthy donors. The PCR contained 60 Vbeta and 13 Jbeta primers. Authors' methods: The authors later counted 70 million to 85 million unique TCR beta chains, some 9.9 million of them shared. The repertoire was sequenced with immunoSEQ multiplex PCR; TCRdb's copy has only in-frame clones and lacks some. The D gene and trimming were derived from the DNA, and the V and J assignments and clone size from that table. Of some 140,000 clones listed, 73% are singletons. The CDR3 consists of 14 residues. V was shortened by 5 bases and J by 0 bases, with 9 bases between the two germline ends. The V gene's germline CDR1 is SGHNT and CDR2 YENEEA.

The chain links TRBV11-3 to TRBJ2-3, with a tentative D call TRBD1 (6 bases). The TCR sequence derives from a woman in her thirties or forties in good health and CMV-seronegative. The source material was PBMCs. The CDR3 DNA is TGTGCCAGCAGCCCAGGGGCCAGCACAGATACGCAGTATTTT. This gives the protein CASSPGASTDTQYF.